The 2 T cell receptor beta chains given below trace back to one sample, sequenced in a study of blood T cells in healthy people across ages. The use of a sample-barcoded 5' primer and a J-beta primer mix characterized a second PCR of roughly 6 to 12 cycles. TCRdb used MiXCR to reprocess the 5' RACE reads, holding one entry per CDR3 protein. This table holds about 1.1 million distinct CDR3 sequences, 35% to 45% found once. Sequenced: blood. These receptor sequences come from a young man in good health.

J is TRBJ1-3 and V is TRBV12-3 or TRBV12-4; D uncertain. V lost 4 bases and J lost 4, with 17 bases in between. The CDR3 consists of 16 residues. The CDR3 DNA follows: TGTGCCAGCAGTTCCGGGATCGGGAATTGGGGAAACACCATATATTTT. It codes for CASSSGIGNWGNTIYF.

The chain joins TRBV4-1 to TRBJ2-2, with 9 nucleotides matching TRBD1. Germline V gives CDR1 MGHRA, CDR2 YSYEKL. CDR3 length: 17 amino acids. J lost 6 bases, V lost 4 bases, and 12 bases had no gene match. CDR3 in amino acids: CASSPRRGQGDSGELFF. DNA of the CDR3: TGCGCCAGCAGCCCCCGAAGGGGACAGGGTGATTCCGGGGAGCTGTTTTTT.